A selection of T cell receptor beta chains follows, all from one sample in a study of Ad26.COV2.S vaccination and SARS-CoV-2 variants. The table came from immunoSEQ multiplex PCR; TCRdb's copy has only in-frame clones and leaves some out. The sample has more than 350,000 clones; roughly 90% are singletons. This specimen consisted of peripheral blood, obtained in a trial of Ad26.COV2.S vaccine versus placebo. These receptor sequences come from a person between 18 and 65 years old who received the Ad26.COV2.S COVID-19 vaccine or a placebo. CDR3s include the opening cysteine and the closing phenylalanine or tryptophan. Each record gives: CDR3 protein, J gene, D gene, V gene. The D gene is left open where the match is weak.

cdr3_aa: CASTIGTQWTEAFF
j_call: TRBJ1-1
d_call: -
v_call: TRBV19

cdr3_aa: CASSPNRGQTQYF
j_call: TRBJ2-5
d_call: TRBD1
v_call: TRBV6-5

cdr3_aa: CSVEAITNTGELFF
j_call: TRBJ2-2
d_call: -
v_call: TRBV29-1

cdr3_aa: CASSLGAAFGYGYTF
j_call: TRBJ1-2
d_call: -
v_call: TRBV13

cdr3_aa: CASSQGQRYQETQYF
j_call: TRBJ2-5
d_call: -
v_call: TRBV14

cdr3_aa: CASTQRRYTGELFF
j_call: TRBJ2-2
d_call: -
v_call: TRBV13

cdr3_aa: CASRAGEGYEQYF
j_call: TRBJ2-7
d_call: -
v_call: TRBV28

cdr3_aa: CAISRDQGGDTQYF
j_call: TRBJ2-3
d_call: TRBD2
v_call: TRBV10-3

cdr3_aa: CASTGGRFTDTQYF
j_call: TRBJ2-3
d_call: -
v_call: TRBV5-1

cdr3_aa: CASSWVGSRDEQFF
j_call: TRBJ2-1
d_call: -
v_call: TRBV5-4

cdr3_aa: CASSTDRQGNEQFF
j_call: TRBJ2-1
d_call: TRBD1
v_call: TRBV6-5

cdr3_aa: CASTADRGWELFF
j_call: TRBJ2-2
d_call: TRBD1
v_call: TRBV12-3/TRBV12-4

cdr3_aa: CASSDSTGNSPLHF
j_call: TRBJ1-6
d_call: -
v_call: TRBV6-2/TRBV6-3

cdr3_aa: CASSIAGQIYNQPQHF
j_call: TRBJ1-5
d_call: TRBD1
v_call: TRBV19

cdr3_aa: CASSKNRDSPLHF
j_call: TRBJ1-6
d_call: -
v_call: TRBV12-3/TRBV12-4

cdr3_aa: CASSPKRWVSYNEQFF
j_call: TRBJ2-1
d_call: -
v_call: TRBV7-3

cdr3_aa: CAINTRDRAAETQYF
j_call: TRBJ2-5
d_call: TRBD1
v_call: TRBV10-3

cdr3_aa: CASSPGGGLGTDTQYF
j_call: TRBJ2-3
d_call: -
v_call: TRBV18

cdr3_aa: CASSPTWPGNPPGLETDTQYF
j_call: TRBJ2-3
d_call: TRBD2
v_call: TRBV6-2/TRBV6-3

cdr3_aa: CASSFTSGTHEQYF
j_call: TRBJ2-7
d_call: TRBD2
v_call: TRBV5-1

cdr3_aa: CASSEGRTIGGYTF
j_call: TRBJ1-2
d_call: -
v_call: TRBV2

cdr3_aa: CASSQGVILNTEAFF
j_call: TRBJ1-1
d_call: -
v_call: TRBV5-5